The next 23 T cell receptor beta chains were all read from a single sample in a study of shared clonotypes between healthy human individuals. Sequencing used immunoSEQ multiplex PCR; TCRdb keeps in-frame clones, though not all of them. The repertoire holds some 470,000 clones, 70% to 80% seen once, with over 10% in the top ten. Sequenced: PBMCs. The receptors stem from a woman aged 40 to 50 in good health. Some clones in this sample may be carry-over from other donors' samples.

The V and J genes are TRBV4-1 and TRBJ2-7, with D possibly called TRBD1 or TRBD2 (5 bases each). The germline gives CDR1 MGHRA, CDR2 YSYEKL. Trimming cost V 0 bases and J 2 bases, with 11 bases left between them. The CDR3 extends over 15 amino acids. This CDR3 is CASSQEGTIPYEQYF. For the CDR3, the DNA is TGCGCCAGCAGCCAAGAAGGGACCATACCCTACGAGCAGTACTTC.

This chain joins TRBV7-9 and TRBJ1-1; D ambiguous. With 2 bases removed from V and 4 bases from J, the gap between germline ends came to 8 bases. This CDR3 region has 13 residues. Germline CDR1 is SEHNR and CDR2 is FQNEAQ (reference sequence). The CDR3 protein is CASSLMAGTEAFF. The CDR3 DNA reads TGTGCCAGCAGCTTAATGGCTGGCACTGAAGCTTTCTTT.

About this clone: A read error is likely here: a far larger clone is one base away. V usage is TRBV7-9 and J usage is TRBJ2-7; D could derive from TRBD1 or TRBD2 (5 bases each). The germline V gene encodes CDR1 SEHNR and CDR2 FQNEAQ (reference sequence). The CDR3 length is 12 residues. The V end was cut by 4 bases, the J end by 3 bases, with 7 bases between. The CDR3 region has the DNA TGTGCCAGCAGCTGGGACGGCTACGAGCAGTACTTC. As protein: CASSWDGYEQYF. Full variable domain (missing parts from reference TRBV7-9 and TRBJ2-7): DTGVSQNPRHKITKRGQNVTFRCDPISEHNRLYWYRQTLGQGPEFLTYFQNEAQLEKSRLLSDRFSAERPKGSFSTLEIQRTEQGDSAMYLCASSWDGYEQYFGPGTRLTVT.

The chain combines TRBV5-6 with TRBJ2-5, with 9 bases that match TRBD2. This CDR3 is 19 amino acids long. Germline trimming cut 1 base from V and 5 bases from J; bases unmatched to any gene: 18. Per the germline V gene, CDR1 is SGHDT and CDR2 is YYEEEE. CDR3 sequence (DNA): TGTGCCAGCAGCTTGTGGATCTCGGGACTAGCTACCGGAGGGGAGACCCAGTACTTC. Translation gives CASSLWISGLATGGETQYF.

The J gene is TRBJ2-5, the V gene TRBV27; TRBD1 agrees at 7 bases. Germline V gene data show CDR1 as MNHEY and CDR2 as SMNVEV (reference sequence). V dropped 4 bases and J dropped 1; count of bases not matched to a gene: 9. This CDR3 region has 16 residues. The CDR3 region is CASSSPGSGGQETQYF. As DNA, the CDR3 is TGTGCCAGCAGTTCCCCAGGTTCAGGGGGCCAAGAGACCCAGTACTTC.

This clone was seen only once. The rearrangement joins TRBV4-2 to TRBJ2-1; 7 bases align to TRBD2. The V segment lost 0 bases and the J segment 3 bases; nucleotides outside the gene matches: 2. In germline, CDR1 is LGHNA, CDR2 YNFKEQ. This CDR3 has 15 amino acids. The chain's CDR3 is CASSQDSSGYNEQFF. In nucleotides, the CDR3 is TGTGCCAGCAGCCAAGATTCTAGCGGCTACAATGAGCAGTTCTTC.

A word on this clone: Just one base apart from a much larger clone, this may be a read error. Other DNA sequences in this specimen translate into the identical CDR3. The V gene is TRBV7-9, the J gene TRBJ2-5, with 9 positions matching TRBD1. Germline V gene data show CDR1 as SEHNR and CDR2 as FQNEAQ (reference sequence). This CDR3 is built from 13 residues. The ends lost 7 bases at V and 7 bases at J; junction bases unmatched: 7. DNA for the CDR3: TGTGCCAGCACTTTGACAGGGGGATCGACCCAGTACTTC. Protein: CASTLTGGSTQYF.

This chain connects TRBV28 to TRBJ1-1, with D unresolved. The length of the CDR3 is 12 residues. The ends were cut back, 6 bases at V and 0 bases at J, with 5 bases in the middle. Germline loops: CDR1 MDHEN, CDR2 SYDVKM. The CDR3 region has the DNA TGTGCCAGCAGAAAACTGAACACTGAAGCTTTCTTT. Its translation: CASRKLNTEAFF.

Regarding this clone: A far larger clone is one base from this, pointing to a likely read error. The chain's CDR3 is CASSLRLAGLNEQFF. The CDR3 DNA reads as TGTGCCAGCAGCCTCCGACTAGCGGGACTGAATGAGCAGTTCTTC. V is TRBV9 and J is TRBJ2-1; TRBD2 matches at 11 bases. CDR1 is SGDLS and CDR2 is YYNGEE in the germline V gene. V shed 4 bases, J shed 7 bases, and the junction held 7 bases outside the gene matches. The length of the CDR3 is 15 residues.

About this clone itself: The junction and the germline gene differ at one end; a read error may be behind it. The genes are TRBV19 and TRBJ2-1; weak D call: TRBD2 (6 bases). Germline assignment: CDR1 LNHDA and CDR2 SQIVND (reference sequence). The CDR3 consists of 13 residues. The CDR3 sequence is CASIGLPGDSFIF. The CDR3 DNA reads TGTGCCAGTATCGGACTCCCGGGGGATTCCTTTATCTTC.

The rearrangement links TRBV6-1 to TRBJ1-4; 7 bases fit TRBD1. Germline loops: CDR1 MNHNS, CDR2 SASEGT. After removal of 7 bases from V and 8 bases from J, the junction contained 7 bases not matched to a gene. This CDR3 region has 13 residues. The CDR3 coding sequence is TGTGCCAGCACGTGGCAGGGGGGAGAAAAACTGTTTTTT. Translating it yields CASTWQGGEKLFF.

The chain recombines TRBV11-2 with TRBJ1-3; D is perhaps TRBD1 (5 bases). Germline assignment: CDR1 SGHAT and CDR2 FQNNGV. The CDR3 has 12 residues. With 2 bases removed from V and 8 bases from J, the gap between germline ends came to 7 bases. In DNA, the CDR3 is TGTGCCAGCAGCTTAAGGGGTGACACCATATATTTT. Protein product: CASSLRGDTIYF.

The chain recombines TRBV5-1 with TRBJ2-2; TRBD2 might be the D (6 bases). Looked up from germline, CDR1 is SGHRS and CDR2 is YFSETQ. CDR3 length: 14 residues. V was pared by 7 bases and J by 7 bases, with 17 bases between. The chain's CDR3 is CASFVASAGGELFF. CDR3 coding DNA: TGCGCCAGCTTCGTAGCTAGCGCCGGCGGGGAGCTGTTTTTT.

V is TRBV6-5 and J is TRBJ1-5, with D perhaps TRBD1 (5 bases). The CDR3 sequence is 13 residues long. The V end was cut by 6 bases, the J end by 7 bases, with 13 bases between. Germline loops: CDR1 MNHEY, CDR2 SVGAGI. CDR3 DNA: TGTGCCAGCAGCGGACATCCGGCCCAGCCCCAGCATTTT. It is translated as CASSGHPAQPQHF.

This chain joins TRBV4-1 and TRBJ2-7, with 10 bases lining up with TRBD1. The CDR3 spans 15 residues. Germline V gene lookup returns CDR1 MGHRA and CDR2 YSYEKL. V shed 4 bases, J shed 7 bases, and the junction held 10 bases outside the gene matches. CDR3 DNA sequence: TGCGCCAGCAGCCCCAGACAGGGGGCGGTAGGGGAGCAGTACTTC. It translates to CASSPRQGAVGEQYF.

This sequence joins TRBV2 and TRBJ2-7; 7 bases line up with TRBD1. This CDR3 is 13 amino acids long. Germline V gene data show CDR1 as SNHLY and CDR2 as FYNNEI. Germline trimming cut 7 bases from V and 4 bases from J; bases unmatched to any gene: 7. This chain's CDR3 is CASTSGTVYEQYF. In nucleotides, the CDR3 is TGTGCCAGCACCAGTGGGACAGTTTACGAGCAGTACTTC.

Ten or more counts support this clone. One end of the junction fails to match germline, which may point to a read error. J is TRBJ1-2 and V is TRBV5-4, with 9 bases identical to TRBD1. Per the germline V gene, CDR1 is SGHNT and CDR2 is YYREEE (reference sequence). The CDR3 spans 13 residues. The CDR3 sequence is CASSLDRGYGYTF. The CDR3 DNA is TGTGCCAGCAGTTTGGACAGGGGCTATGGCTACACCTTC.

V and J are TRBV5-1 and TRBJ2-2, with 8 bases that match TRBD1. CDR3 size: 14 residues. The germline gives CDR1 SGHRS, CDR2 YFSETQ. The junction had 1 base not matched to a gene; V was cut back by 3 bases and J by 3 bases. For the CDR3, the DNA is TGCGCCAGCAGCTGGGGACAGGACACCGGGGAGCTGTTTTTT. This translates into CASSWGQDTGELFF. The entire variable domain, with the rest obtained from reference TRBV5-1 and TRBJ2-2, is as follows: KAGVTQTPRYLIKTRGQQVTLSCSPISGHRSVSWYQQTPGQGLQFLFEYFSETQRNKGNFPGRFSGRQFSNSRSEMNVSTLELGDSALYLCASSWGQDTGELFFGEGSRLTVL.

The J gene is TRBJ2-1, the V gene TRBV19, with D hard to call. Germline CDR1 reads LNHDA; CDR2 reads SQIVND (reference sequence). CDR3 length: 15 residues. Trimming took 1 base from V and 3 from J, leaving 10 bases between them. CDR3 sequence (DNA): TGTGCCAGTAGTATAGCTGAGCTTGACTACAATGAGCAGTTCTTC. It encodes CASSIAELDYNEQFF. Complete variable domain (other parts from reference TRBV19 and TRBJ2-1): DGGITQSPKYLFRKEGQNVTLSCEQNLNHDAMYWYRQDPGQGLRLIYYSQIVNDFQKGDIAEGYSVSREKKESFPLTVTSAQKNPTAFYLCASSIAELDYNEQFFGPGTRLTVL.

In its sample, this clone was seen many times. This rearrangement joins TRBV9 to TRBJ2-1, with D perhaps TRBD1 (5 bases). Per germline, CDR1 SGDLS and CDR2 YYNGEE. V dropped 5 bases and J dropped 3 bases, with 15 bases sitting between them. The CDR3 totals 15 residues. Here the CDR3 reads CASSPRRVDYNEQFF. The CDR3 bases are TGTGCCAGCAGTCCACGCAGGGTGGACTACAATGAGCAGTTCTTC.

Comments on this clone: This sample also contains other DNA sequences that code for the same CDR3. V is TRBV25-1 and J is TRBJ2-1, with unresolved D. V gave up 5 bases and J gave up 4 bases, with 3 bases separating them. The CDR3 is 11 amino acids. Germline CDR1 is MGHDK and CDR2 is SYGVNS. In nucleotides, the CDR3 is TGTGCCAGCAGTCCATACAATGAGCAGTTCTTC. Residues: CASSPYNEQFF.

A remark on this clone: A read error may explain this, as a much larger clone is one base away. Other nucleotide sequences in the sample specify the same CDR3. The V and J genes are TRBV28 and TRBJ2-7, with D possibly being TRBD1 or TRBD2 (5 bases each). Germline V gives CDR1 MDHEN, CDR2 SYDVKM. The CDR3 length is 17 residues. This CDR3 is CASSGHDPGRRYYEQYF. The DNA for the CDR3 is TGTGCCAGCAGTGGACACGATCCGGGACGCCGGTACTACGAGCAATACTTC.

The J gene is TRBJ2-5, the V gene TRBV19, with 8 positions matching TRBD1. CDR3 length equals 14 residues. V lost 4 bases and J lost 5; bases outside the gene matches: 6. The germline V gene encodes CDR1 LNHDA and CDR2 SQIVND (reference sequence). This chain's CDR3 is CASSTTGEFETQYF. Written as DNA, the CDR3 is TGTGCCAGTAGTACGACAGGGGAGTTCGAGACCCAGTACTTC.